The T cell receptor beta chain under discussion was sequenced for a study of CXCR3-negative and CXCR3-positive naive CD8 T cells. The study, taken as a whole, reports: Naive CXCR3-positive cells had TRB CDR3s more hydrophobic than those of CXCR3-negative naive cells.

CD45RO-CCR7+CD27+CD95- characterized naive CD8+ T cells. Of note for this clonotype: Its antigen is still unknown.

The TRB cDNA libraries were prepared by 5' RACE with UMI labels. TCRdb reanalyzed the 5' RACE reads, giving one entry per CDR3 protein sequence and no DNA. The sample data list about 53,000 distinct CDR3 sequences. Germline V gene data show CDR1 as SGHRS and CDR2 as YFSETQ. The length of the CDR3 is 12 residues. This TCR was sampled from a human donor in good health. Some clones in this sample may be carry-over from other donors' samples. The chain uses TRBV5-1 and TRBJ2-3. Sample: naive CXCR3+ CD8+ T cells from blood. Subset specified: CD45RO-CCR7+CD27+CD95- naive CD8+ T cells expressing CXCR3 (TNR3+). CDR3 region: CASSLAADTQYF.